The clone carrying this T cell receptor beta chain has just one count. Its matching antigen is unknown. CDR1 is SGHRS and CDR2 is YFSETQ in the germline V gene. This CDR3 region has 15 residues. Losses at the gene ends were 0 bases for V and 4 bases for J; bases not matched to a gene: 6. These data are taken from a study of blood T cells in healthy people across ages. Study-wide points: Estimates based on one million T cells were treated as lower bounds.

With a J-beta primer mix and a sample-barcoded 5' primer, a second PCR ran roughly 7 to 11 cycles. TCRdb ran MiXCR on the 5' RACE reads and lists one entry per CDR3 protein. Of 590,000 or so distinct CDR3 sequences listed, 25% to 30% are singletons. The TCR originated in a woman older than 75 in good health. The source material was blood. The chain is built from TRBV5-1 and TRBJ2-7, with 8 nucleotides matching TRBD1. The chain's CDR3 is CASSLEPGGVYEQYF. DNA for the CDR3: TGCGCCAGCAGCTTGGAGCCAGGGGGCGTATACGAGCAGTACTTC. The full variable domain, with the rest looked up from reference TRBV5-1 and TRBJ2-7, is KAGVTQTPRYLIKTRGQQVTLSCSPISGHRSVSWYQQTPGQGLQFLFEYFSETQRNKGNFPGRFSGRQFSNSRSEMNVSTLELGDSALYLCASSLEPGGVYEQYFGPGTRLTVT.